Following are 4 T cell receptor beta chains from one sample sequenced in a study of cytomegalovirus exposure and HLA in healthy donors. Primers for the PCR totalled 60 Vbeta and 13 Jbeta. Method: immunoSEQ multiplex PCR; TCRdb's copy keeps in-frame clones and lacks some. Among some 98,000 clones, about 81% were seen once, and the ten largest hold less than 1.5%. The sample taken for sequencing was PBMCs. All receptors come from a man in his forties in good health and CMV-seronegative.

The chain combines TRBV9 with TRBJ2-4; 7 nucleotides line up with TRBD2. J was trimmed by 7 bases and V by 0 bases; bases with no gene match: 4. CDR1 and CDR2 from the germline V gene are SGDLS and YYNGEE. CDR3 length equals 14 residues. CDR3 in DNA: TGTGCCAGCAGCGTAGCCGCGGGGGTCAACATTCAGTACTTC. Residues: CASSVAAGVNIQYF. Based on the CDR3 plus reference TRBV9 and TRBJ2-4, the full variable domain is DSGVTQTPKHLITATGQRVTLRCSPRSGDLSVYWYQQSLDQGLQFLIQYYNGEERAKGNILERFSAQQFPDLHSELNLSSLELGDSALYFCASSVAAGVNIQYFGAGTRLSVL.

V and J are TRBV9 and TRBJ1-6; 8 bases agree with TRBD1. The germline V gene has CDR1 SGDLS and CDR2 YYNGEE. V shed 2 bases, J shed 9 bases, and the junction held 10 bases outside the gene matches. The CDR3 is 16 amino acids. The CDR3 is CASSVTGTGGGSPLHF. The CDR3 nucleotides are TGTGCCAGCAGCGTCACCGGGACAGGCGGAGGTTCACCCCTCCACTTT.

The chain links TRBV6-5 to TRBJ2-2; 8 bases align to TRBD1. Germline V CDR1 and CDR2: MNHEY, SVGAGI. The CDR3 is 16 amino acids. Trimming took 0 bases from V and 7 from J; bases not matched to a gene: 7. The CDR3 region is CASSYSPPRGHGELFF. CDR3 DNA sequence: TGTGCCAGCAGTTACTCGCCCCCCAGGGGGCACGGGGAGCTGTTTTTT.

The chain is built from TRBV27 and TRBJ2-3; TRBD2 agrees at 8 bases. This CDR3 is 14 amino acids long. Germline lookup yields CDR1 MNHEY and CDR2 SMNVEV (reference sequence). With 5 bases clipped from V and 6 bases from J, the junction kept 7 bases outside the gene matches. The DNA of the CDR3 is TGTGCCAGCAGTCCCGGGACTAGTTCCGATACGCAGTATTTT. Translating gives CASSPGTSSDTQYF.